Below, 7 T cell receptor beta chains from the same sample are listed, as sequenced in a study of blood T cell repertoires in COVID-19. The method was immunoSEQ multiplex PCR; TCRdb's version includes in-frame clones alone and lacks a portion of them. Of 200,000 to 250,000 clones in the sample, around 85% are singletons; the top ten hold approximately 1.2%. Sequencing was performed on PBMCs or T cells enriched from blood (not recorded which). The receptor set was obtained from a woman aged 40 to 49 with acute COVID-19.

This sequence joins TRBV20-1 and TRBJ1-6, with a weak D call TRBD1 (5 bases). The CDR3 has 13 residues. V was clipped by 3 bases and J by 8 bases, with 11 bases between them. CDR1 DFQATT and CDR2 SNEGSKA come from the germline V gene (reference sequence). CDR3: CSASGGSDSPLHF. The DNA for the CDR3 is TGCAGTGCTAGTGGGGGTAGCGATTCACCCCTCCACTTT.

The chain uses TRBV4-2 and TRBJ2-1; 7 positions agree with TRBD2. After removal of 6 bases from V and 5 bases from J, the junction contained 10 bases not matched to a gene. The length of the CDR3 is 15 residues. CDR1 is LGHNA, CDR2 YNFKEQ, per germline. CDR3: CASRRWASGDNEQFF. The CDR3, as DNA: TGTGCCAGCAGACGATGGGCTAGCGGCGACAATGAGCAGTTCTTC.

This clone is a singleton in its sample. The V and J genes are TRBV27 and TRBJ2-1; 10 bases fit TRBD2. This CDR3 has 15 amino acids. Per the germline V gene, CDR1 is MNHEY and CDR2 is SMNVEV (reference sequence). Trimming at V came to 8 bases and at J to 8 bases, leaving 12 bases not matched to a gene. The CDR3 sequence is CASAFSGRPTDEQFF. The CDR3 DNA follows: TGTGCCAGCGCTTTTAGCGGGAGGCCTACGGATGAGCAGTTCTTC.

The gene calls are TRBV5-1 and TRBJ2-2, with 8 bases that match TRBD2. Germline assignment: CDR1 SGHRS and CDR2 YFSETQ. V shed 4 bases, J shed 1 base, and the junction held 9 bases outside the gene matches. This CDR3 spans 17 amino acids. The CDR3 here is CASSGTRGEENTGELFF. The CDR3 DNA sequence: TGCGCCAGCAGCGGGACTAGGGGGGAAGAGAACACCGGGGAGCTGTTTTTT.

The V gene is TRBV27, the J gene TRBJ2-7; 8 bases map to TRBD2. Germline V gene lookup returns CDR1 MNHEY and CDR2 SMNVEV (reference sequence). The CDR3 sequence is 17 residues long. The trim removed 4 bases at V and 2 bases at J, leaving 13 bases unmatched. In nucleotides, the CDR3 is TGTGCCAGCAGTTGGGGAGTGGGAACTAGCGGCCCCTACGAGCAGTACTTC. Translated: CASSWGVGTSGPYEQYF.

The genes are TRBV25-1 and TRBJ1-5; the D gene is possibly TRBD1 (5 bases). V was clipped by 8 bases and J by 1 base, with 18 bases between them. CDR3 length: 16 residues. The germline V gene has CDR1 MGHDK and CDR2 SYGVNS. CDR3 sequence (DNA): TGTGCCAGCCAGGACCCCCTGACAGTGAGCAATCAGCCCCAGCATTTT. Amino acids: CASQDPLTVSNQPQHF.

There are a few counts of this clone. V gene TRBV15 combines with J gene TRBJ2-1; possibly TRBD2 for D (7 bases). The V and J ends lost 3 bases and 0 bases respectively, with 24 bases between them. Germline loops: CDR1 LNHNV, CDR2 YYDKDF (reference sequence). This CDR3 contains 20 residues. The CDR3 is CATSSPQGRGEQSSYNEQFF. CDR3 bases: TGTGCCACCAGCAGCCCACAGGGACGGGGGGAACAAAGCTCCTACAATGAGCAGTTCTTC.